This TCR beta chain was identified during a study of shared clonotypes between healthy human individuals. In the case of this clone: The antigen remains undetermined.

The junction had 11 bases not matched to a gene; V was cut back by 5 bases and J by 4 bases. Germline-derived CDR1 and CDR2 are MNHEY and SMNVEV (reference sequence). The CDR3 has 17 residues. Sequencing used immunoSEQ multiplex PCR; TCRdb keeps in-frame clones, though not all of them. This table has about 660,000 clones, around 67% appearing once. General study points: A reduction in generation probabilities was seen for non-shared clonotypes relative to those shared by all four donors. Sequencing depth was expected to influence donor clonotype sharing.

Sequenced sample: memory CD4+ T cells sorted from blood. Subset specified: CD45RA-negative fraction. The clonotype was recovered from a woman in her twenties or thirties in good health. This rearrangement joins TRBV27 to TRBJ2-6; 7 bases align to TRBD1. Here the CDR3 reads CASSRNGQAAGANVLTF. CDR3 nucleotide sequence: TGTGCCAGCAGTCGGAATGGACAGGCAGCCGGGGCCAACGTCCTGACTTTC. The entire variable domain, with the rest obtained from reference TRBV27 and TRBJ2-6, is as follows: EAQVTQNPRYLITVTGKKLTVTCSQNMNHEYMSWYRQDPGLGLRQIYYSMNVEVTDKGDVPEGYKVSRKEKRNFPLILESPSPNQTSLYFCASSRNGQAAGANVLTFGAGSRLTVL.